Each of the 25 T cell receptor beta chains below was sequenced from the same sample in a study of shared clonotypes between healthy human individuals (dated by TCRdb to the early 2020s). The library came from the immunoSEQ multiplex PCR assay. Sourced from immuneACCESS, this table was stored by TCRdb with only in-frame sequences that have V and J called. A share of the clones is absent; for the studies checked, an unresolved V gene accounts for under half, and the remainder has no known explanation. The sample includes about 1.9 million clones, with 93% observed a single time. The ten most abundant clones make up about 1.7% of the sample. For the CD8 naive samples, CD45RO-negative cells were positively selected for CCR7, yielding a CD45RA+CCR7+ population from which TemRA cells were excluded. The sample comprised naive CD8+ T cells from PBMCs. Sample cell subset or site, as interpreted from the label and publication: CD45RA+CCR7+. The receptors were gathered from a man younger than 35 in good health. Some clones in this sample may be carry-over from other donors' samples.

The chain uses TRBV27 and TRBJ1-5; TRBD1 is a possible D gene (5 bases). The CDR3 extends over 16 amino acids. Germline lookup yields CDR1 MNHEY and CDR2 SMNVEV (reference sequence). V lost 4 bases and J 1 base, leaving 14 bases between the germline ends. CDR3 region: CASSSEGARSNQPQHF. CDR3 DNA: TGTGCCAGCAGTTCCGAAGGGGCACGGAGCAATCAGCCCCAGCATTTT.

This chain joins TRBV11-2 and TRBJ2-2; 9 bases agree with TRBD1. V dropped 1 base and J dropped 5; count of bases not matched to a gene: 11. CDR1 and CDR2 (germline): SGHAT, FQNNGV. The CDR3 has 18 amino acids. This CDR3 is CASSLGGSGQGKTGELFF. The CDR3 nucleotides read TGTGCCAGCAGCTTAGGAGGTTCGGGACAGGGAAAAACCGGGGAGCTGTTTTTT.

With respect to this clone: Other DNA sequences in this specimen translate into the identical CDR3. This sequence joins TRBV19 and TRBJ1-1; D is perhaps TRBD1 (5 bases). CDR1 is LNHDA and CDR2 is SQIVND in the germline V gene (reference sequence). This CDR3 comprises 13 residues. V lost 3 bases and J 4 bases, leaving 9 bases between the germline ends. CDR3 residues: CASSILGRTEAFF. The CDR3 DNA reads TGTGCCAGTAGTATTTTGGGGCGCACTGAAGCTTTCTTT.

The gene calls are TRBV19 and TRBJ1-5; 10 bases align to TRBD1. Per germline, CDR1 LNHDA and CDR2 SQIVND (reference sequence). The CDR3 sequence is 16 residues long. J gave up 6 bases and V 2 bases, and 7 bases lay outside the gene matches. The CDR3 sequence: CASSITGTGVSQPQHF. The CDR3 DNA is TGTGCCAGTAGTATAACCGGGACAGGGGTTAGTCAGCCCCAGCATTTT.

The J gene is TRBJ2-3, the V gene TRBV7-9; D gene unclear. Germline values: CDR1 SEHNR, CDR2 FQNEAQ (reference sequence). The CDR3 contains 14 residues. V lost 8 bases and J lost 2, with 14 bases in between. CDR3 DNA: TGTGCCAGCGCCAGCCGGTCCTCCACAGATACGCAGTATTTT. Encoded protein: CASASRSSTDTQYF.

The V and J genes are TRBV27 and TRBJ2-1; TRBD2 agrees at 11 bases. Germline values: CDR1 MNHEY, CDR2 SMNVEV (reference sequence). The ends lost 5 bases at V and 2 bases at J; junction bases unmatched: 8. The CDR3 contains 17 residues. The chain's CDR3 is CASSPTQLAGAYNEQFF. CDR3 coding DNA: TGTGCCAGCAGTCCAACACAACTAGCGGGAGCCTACAATGAGCAGTTCTTC.

This rearrangement joins TRBV19 to TRBJ2-1; D not resolved. Between the trimmed V and J ends, which lost 9 bases and 8 bases, there was a span of 14 bases. CDR3 length: 12 residues. CDR1 LNHDA and CDR2 SQIVND come from the germline V gene (reference sequence). CDR3 region: CASTDPWDEQFF. The CDR3 DNA reads TGTGCCAGCACGGACCCTTGGGATGAGCAGTTCTTC.

The V and J genes are TRBV27 and TRBJ2-7; the D is unclear. V lost 2 bases, J lost 2 bases, and 10 bases lay in between. Germline CDR1 MNHEY, CDR2 SMNVEV (reference sequence). The CDR3 sequence is 14 residues long. The CDR3: CASSLNPLTYEQYF. CDR3 sequence (DNA): TGTGCCAGCAGTTTAAACCCGCTCACCTACGAGCAGTACTTC.

The rearrangement links TRBV19 to TRBJ2-7; D is unclear. Deletions cut 5 bases from V and 4 bases from J, with 12 bases between. Germline CDR1 is LNHDA and CDR2 is SQIVND (reference sequence). The CDR3 has 13 residues. In DNA form, the CDR3 reads TGTGCCAGTAGTGCCAGAGGCTTGTACGAGCAGTACTTC. This encodes CASSARGLYEQYF.

V is TRBV19 and J is TRBJ1-2; 7 positions agree with TRBD1. In germline, CDR1 is LNHDA, CDR2 SQIVND (reference sequence). V trimming: 4 bases; J trimming: 2 bases; junction bases outside the gene matches: 4. This CDR3 is built from 14 residues. The CDR3 here is CASSRAGQNYGYTF. In DNA form, the CDR3 reads TGTGCCAGTAGTAGGGCGGGACAGAACTATGGCTACACCTTC.

Note on this clone: This sample also contains other DNA sequences that code for the same CDR3. The V gene is TRBV28, the J gene TRBJ2-3; 7 bases match TRBD2. V shed 3 bases and J 3 bases; nucleotides not matched to a gene: 3. CDR1 is MDHEN, CDR2 SYDVKM, per germline. This CDR3 contains 14 residues. The CDR3 sequence is CASSLGGATDTQYF. The CDR3 DNA is TGTGCCAGCAGTTTGGGAGGGGCAACAGATACGCAGTATTTT.

The genes are TRBV11-2 and TRBJ1-4; D uncertain. Per germline, CDR1 SGHAT and CDR2 FQNNGV. Trimming took 2 bases from V and 8 from J, leaving 12 bases between them. There are 14 residues in the CDR3. The CDR3 is CASSLKGEGEKLFF. CDR3 in DNA: TGTGCCAGCAGCTTAAAGGGCGAAGGGGAAAAACTGTTTTTT.

The J gene is TRBJ2-1, the V gene TRBV7-9; TRBD2 is a possible D gene (6 bases). This CDR3 region has 12 residues. Germline V gene sequence: CDR1 SEHNR, CDR2 FQNEAQ (reference sequence). Deletions cut 5 bases from V and 13 bases from J, with 15 bases between. CDR3 coding DNA: TGTGCCAGCAGCACGGGACTTGGCGCACAGTTCTTC. As protein: CASSTGLGAQFF.

The chain links TRBV29-1 to TRBJ1-2; TRBD1 matches 7 bases. The CDR3 consists of 17 residues. Germline V CDR1 and CDR2: SQVTM, ANQGSEA. Losses at the gene ends were 4 bases for V and 0 bases for J; bases not matched to a gene: 14. The CDR3 loop reads CSVAYRDSRPSNYGYTF. Here the CDR3 DNA reads TGCAGCGTTGCATACCGGGACAGTCGACCCTCTAACTATGGCTACACCTTC.

The chain carries TRBV9 and TRBJ1-2; unclear D gene. The V gene lost 3 bases and the J gene lost 4 bases, with 16 bases spanning the gap. The CDR3 consists of 15 residues. CDR1 is SGDLS and CDR2 is YYNGEE in the germline V gene. CDR3 sequence reads: CASSGTRPWGYGYTF. CDR3 DNA sequence: TGTGCCAGCAGCGGGACTAGACCCTGGGGCTATGGCTACACCTTC.

The chain is built from TRBV27 and TRBJ2-2; 10 bases match TRBD1. After removal of 4 bases from V and 3 bases from J, the junction contained 5 bases not matched to a gene. The CDR3 is made up of 16 amino acids. Germline CDR1 is MNHEY and CDR2 is SMNVEV (reference sequence). The DNA of the CDR3 is TGTGCCAGCAGTTCACGGGACAGGGGACACACCGGGGAGCTGTTTTTT. Protein: CASSSRDRGHTGELFF.

In the case of this clone: The sample contains more than one DNA sequence encoding this CDR3. V is TRBV9 and J is TRBJ2-7; the match to TRBD2 covers 8 bases. The CDR3 covers 15 residues. From germline, CDR1 is SGDLS and CDR2 YYNGEE. J gave up 1 base and V 0 bases, and 3 bases lay outside the gene matches. CDR3 amino acids: CASSVGSSGSYEQYF. As DNA, the CDR3 is TGTGCCAGCAGCGTAGGTTCTAGCGGGTCCTACGAGCAGTACTTC.

The chain carries TRBV28 and TRBJ1-5, with 9 bases that match TRBD1. Germline trimming cut 9 bases from V and 2 bases from J; bases unmatched to any gene: 14. Germline V gives CDR1 MDHEN, CDR2 SYDVKM. The CDR3 runs to 17 residues. The CDR3 sequence: CASSSGTGYWGNQPQHF. DNA for the CDR3: TGTGCCAGTTCTTCAGGGACAGGGTACTGGGGCAATCAGCCCCAGCATTTT.

V gene TRBV7-6 combines with J gene TRBJ2-5; either TRBD1 or TRBD2 may fit D (5 bases each). Deletions cut 1 base from V and 2 bases from J, with 11 bases between. This CDR3 has 15 residues. CDR1 SGHVS and CDR2 FNYEAQ come from the germline V gene. The CDR3, as DNA: TGTGCCAGCAGCTTAGACCGGGACGGACAAGAGACCCAGTACTTC. The encoded protein is CASSLDRDGQETQYF.

The chain joins TRBV25-1 to TRBJ2-7; tentative D call: TRBD2 (6 bases). The length of the CDR3 is 13 residues. Germline loops: CDR1 MGHDK, CDR2 SYGVNS. The germline V and J ends were trimmed by 2 bases and 9 bases, with 14 bases remaining between them. Written as DNA, the CDR3 is TGTGCCAGCAGTGAAGGGACTCCCCATGGGCAGTACTTC. Translating gives CASSEGTPHGQYF.

CDR3 residues: CASSQGSGEKETQYF. The CDR3 DNA follows: TGCGCCAGCAGCCAAGGGTCTGGGGAGAAAGAGACCCAGTACTTC. The genes are TRBV4-3 and TRBJ2-5; D is perhaps TRBD2 (5 bases). V lost 1 base to trimming and J lost 3 bases, with 12 bases between them. CDR3 length: 15 amino acids. Germline V gives CDR1 LGHNA, CDR2 YSLEER.

The genes are TRBV28 and TRBJ1-2; 9 bases line up with TRBD1. Germline values: CDR1 MDHEN, CDR2 SYDVKM. The CDR3 has 15 residues. J lost 7 bases, V lost 5 bases, and 11 bases had no gene match. The chain's CDR3 is CASSPPGQGLGGYTF. The DNA of the CDR3 is TGTGCCAGCAGTCCGCCTGGACAGGGGTTGGGTGGCTACACCTTC.

The chain combines TRBV6-1 with TRBJ2-7; possibly TRBD2 for D (5 bases). The CDR3 runs to 12 residues. Germline V gives CDR1 MNHNS, CDR2 SASEGT. V shed 5 bases and J shed 3 bases, with 8 bases lying between them. The CDR3 nucleotides read TGTGCCAGCAGTCGGGAAAACTACGAGCAGTACTTC. Its protein product is CASSRENYEQYF.

V and J are TRBV27 and TRBJ2-7; D remains unclear. The CDR3 totals 12 residues. Trimming left V 2 bases short and J 7 bases short, with 9 bases between. Germline assignment: CDR1 MNHEY and CDR2 SMNVEV (reference sequence). The CDR3 is CASSLTPREQYF. The CDR3 DNA follows: TGTGCCAGCAGTTTAACCCCTAGGGAGCAGTACTTC.

This sequence joins TRBV10-3 and TRBJ1-2; D uncertain. This CDR3 has 13 residues. Germline CDR1 is ENHRY and CDR2 is SYGVKD. Trimming cost V 0 bases and J 8 bases, with 10 bases left between them. The CDR3, as DNA: TGTGCCATCAGTGAGTCCGGGTTAGGAGGCTACACCTTC. Its protein product is CAISESGLGGYTF.